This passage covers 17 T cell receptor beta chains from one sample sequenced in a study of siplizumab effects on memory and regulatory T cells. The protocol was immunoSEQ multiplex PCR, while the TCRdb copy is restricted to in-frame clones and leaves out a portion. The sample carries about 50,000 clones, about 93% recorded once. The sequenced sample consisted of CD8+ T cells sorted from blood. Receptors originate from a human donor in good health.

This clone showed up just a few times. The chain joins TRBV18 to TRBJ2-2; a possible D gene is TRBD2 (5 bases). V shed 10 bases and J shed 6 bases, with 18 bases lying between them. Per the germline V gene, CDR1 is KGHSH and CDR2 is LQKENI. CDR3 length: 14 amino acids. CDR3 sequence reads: CATTDPGSAGELFF. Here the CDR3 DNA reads TGTGCCACCACCGACCCGGGGTCGGCCGGGGAGCTGTTTTTT.

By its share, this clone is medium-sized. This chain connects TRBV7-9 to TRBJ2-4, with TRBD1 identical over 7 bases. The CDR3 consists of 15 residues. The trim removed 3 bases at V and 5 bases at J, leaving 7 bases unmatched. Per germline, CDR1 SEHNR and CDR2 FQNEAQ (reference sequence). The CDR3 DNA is TGTGCCAGCAGCTTTCCGACAGGGAATGAAAACATTCAGTACTTC. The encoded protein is CASSFPTGNENIQYF.

The CDR3 nucleotides read TGTGCCAGCAGCTTAGGCTTGGTGGGATTCGTTACTGAAGCTTTCTTT. Translation gives CASSLGLVGFVTEAFF. V usage is TRBV7-9 and J usage is TRBJ1-1; D remains ambiguous. The CDR3 contains 16 residues. CDR1 SEHNR and CDR2 FQNEAQ come from the germline V gene (reference sequence). V lost 1 base and J 5 bases, leaving 17 bases between the germline ends.

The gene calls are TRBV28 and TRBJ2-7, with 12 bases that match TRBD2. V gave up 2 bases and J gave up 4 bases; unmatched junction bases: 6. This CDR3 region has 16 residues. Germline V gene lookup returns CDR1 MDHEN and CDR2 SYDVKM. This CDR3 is CASSLGASGRGYEQYF. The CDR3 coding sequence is TGTGCCAGCAGTTTAGGGGCTAGCGGGAGGGGGTACGAGCAGTACTTC.

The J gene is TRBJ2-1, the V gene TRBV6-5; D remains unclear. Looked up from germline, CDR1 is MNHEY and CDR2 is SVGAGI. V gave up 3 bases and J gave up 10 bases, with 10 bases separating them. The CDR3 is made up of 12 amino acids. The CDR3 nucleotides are TGTGCCAGCAGTTATGTACGAGGCGAGCAGTTCTTC. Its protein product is CASSYVRGEQFF.

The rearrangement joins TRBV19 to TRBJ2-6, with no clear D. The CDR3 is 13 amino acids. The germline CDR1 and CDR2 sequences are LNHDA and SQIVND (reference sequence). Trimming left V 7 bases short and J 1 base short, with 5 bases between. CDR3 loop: CASTESGANVLTF. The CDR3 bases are TGTGCCAGTACGGAATCTGGGGCCAACGTCCTGACTTTC.

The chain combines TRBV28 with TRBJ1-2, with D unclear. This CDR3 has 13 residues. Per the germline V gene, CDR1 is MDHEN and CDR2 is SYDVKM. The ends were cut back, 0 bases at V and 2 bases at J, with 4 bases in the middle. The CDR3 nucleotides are TGTGCCAGCAGTTTATGGGGGAACTATGGCTACACCTTC. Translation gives CASSLWGNYGYTF.

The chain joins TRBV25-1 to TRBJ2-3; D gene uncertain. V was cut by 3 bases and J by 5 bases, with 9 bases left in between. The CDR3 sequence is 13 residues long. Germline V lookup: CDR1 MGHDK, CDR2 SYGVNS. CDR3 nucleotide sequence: TGTGCCAGCAGTGATAGGTGGAAAGATACGCAGTATTTT. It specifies CASSDRWKDTQYF. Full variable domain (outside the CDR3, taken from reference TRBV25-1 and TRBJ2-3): EADIYQTPRYLVIGTGKKITLECSQTMGHDKMYWYQQDPGMELHLIHYSYGVNSTEKGDLSSESTVSRIRTEHFPLTLESARPSHTSQYLCASSDRWKDTQYFGPGTRLTVL.

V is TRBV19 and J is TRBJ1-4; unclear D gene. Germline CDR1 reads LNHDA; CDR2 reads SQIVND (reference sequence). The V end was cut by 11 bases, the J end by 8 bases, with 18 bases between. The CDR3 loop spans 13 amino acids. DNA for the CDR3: TGTGCCTCTACTTGGGCCTTTGGCGAAAAACTGTTTTTT. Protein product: CASTWAFGEKLFF. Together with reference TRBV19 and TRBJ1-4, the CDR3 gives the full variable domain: DGGITQSPKYLFRKEGQNVTLSCEQNLNHDAMYWYRQDPGQGLRLIYYSQIVNDFQKGDIAEGYSVSREKKESFPLTVTSAQKNPTAFYLCASTWAFGEKLFFGSGTQLSVL.

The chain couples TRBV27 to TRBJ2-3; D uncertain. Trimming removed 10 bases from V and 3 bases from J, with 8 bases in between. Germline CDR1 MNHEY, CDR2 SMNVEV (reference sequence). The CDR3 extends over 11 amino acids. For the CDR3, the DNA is TGTGCCAACCATCAGACAGATACGCAGTATTTT. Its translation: CANHQTDTQYF.

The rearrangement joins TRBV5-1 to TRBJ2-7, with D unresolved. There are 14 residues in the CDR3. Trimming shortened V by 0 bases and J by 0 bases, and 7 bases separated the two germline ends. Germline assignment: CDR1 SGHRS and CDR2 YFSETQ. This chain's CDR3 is CASSLAPDSYEQYF. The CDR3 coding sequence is TGCGCCAGCAGCTTGGCACCGGACTCCTACGAGCAGTACTTC.

CDR3 coding DNA: TGTGCTAGTGGTTACGACTTGACCTACGAGCAGTACTTC. Translating it yields CASGYDLTYEQYF. The chain joins TRBV12-5 to TRBJ2-7, with D unresolved. The CDR3 totals 13 residues. Trimming left V 4 bases short and J 2 bases short, with 9 bases between. Germline assignment: CDR1 LGHNT and CDR2 FRNRAP.

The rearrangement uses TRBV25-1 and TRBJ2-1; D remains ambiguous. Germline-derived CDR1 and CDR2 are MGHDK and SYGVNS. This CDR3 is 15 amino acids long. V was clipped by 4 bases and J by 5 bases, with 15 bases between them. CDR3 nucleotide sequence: TGTGCCAGCAGTGTGTTTTCGACACCCAACAATGAGCAGTTCTTC. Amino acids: CASSVFSTPNNEQFF.

The DNA of the CDR3 is TGTGCCAGCAGCTTAGGGGAGCAAGAGACCCAGTACTTC. The encoded protein is CASSLGEQETQYF. The chain is built from TRBV5-4 and TRBJ2-5, with D perhaps given as TRBD1 or TRBD2 (5 bases each). Per germline, CDR1 SGHNT and CDR2 YYREEE (reference sequence). V dropped 2 bases and J dropped 2 bases, with 7 bases sitting between them. This CDR3 spans 13 amino acids.

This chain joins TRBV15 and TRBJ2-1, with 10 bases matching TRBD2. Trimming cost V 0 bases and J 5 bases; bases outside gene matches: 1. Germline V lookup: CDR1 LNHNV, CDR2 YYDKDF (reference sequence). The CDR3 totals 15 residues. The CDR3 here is CATSRELAGNNEQFF. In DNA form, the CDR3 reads TGTGCCACCAGCAGAGAACTAGCGGGAAACAATGAGCAGTTCTTC.

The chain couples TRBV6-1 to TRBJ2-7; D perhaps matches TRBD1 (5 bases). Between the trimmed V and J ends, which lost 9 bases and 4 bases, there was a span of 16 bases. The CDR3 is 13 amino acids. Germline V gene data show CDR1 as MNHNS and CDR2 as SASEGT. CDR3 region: CASPGPSRYEQYF. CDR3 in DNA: TGTGCCAGTCCAGGGCCGTCCCGTTACGAGCAGTACTTC.

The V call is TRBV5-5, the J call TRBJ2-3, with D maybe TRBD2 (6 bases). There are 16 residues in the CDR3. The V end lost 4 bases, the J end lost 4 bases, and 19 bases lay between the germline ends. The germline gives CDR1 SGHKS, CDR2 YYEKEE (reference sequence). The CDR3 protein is CASSPLAIWGADTQYF. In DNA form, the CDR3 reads TGTGCCAGCAGCCCTCTTGCCATTTGGGGGGCAGATACGCAGTATTTT. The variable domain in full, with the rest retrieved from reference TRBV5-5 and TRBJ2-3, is DAGVTQSPTHLIKTRGQQVTLRCSPISGHKSVSWYQQVLGQGPQFIFQYYEKEERGRGNFPDRFSARQFPNYSSELNVNALLLGDSALYLCASSPLAIWGADTQYFGPGTRLTVL.